This T cell receptor (beta chain) appears in the sequencing data of a study of shared clonotypes between healthy human individuals. Study background: Every donor yielded three CD4 naive, three CD4 memory, two CD8 naive and one CD8 memory plate. Findings of the study overall: Sampling involved blood alone; tissue repertoires likely differ. Across subsets, estimated richness was generally greater for naive than for memory populations.

Germline V gives CDR1 SGHAT, CDR2 FQNNGV. The V end lost 6 bases, the J end lost 1 base, and 9 bases lay between the germline ends. The CDR3 has 13 residues. Into CD45RA+ naive and CD45RA-negative memory subsets, the CD4+ cells were split. Clones were read by immunoSEQ multiplex PCR, and TCRdb kept only the in-frame ones, dropping some. This sample yields about 2 million clones, of which 95% are seen a single time; 0.1% to 0.15% belongs to the top ten. Remarks on this clone: Its antigen is not known.

Sequencing was performed on naive CD4+ T cells sorted from blood. Subset defined: CD45RA+ positively selected. The J gene is TRBJ1-1, the V gene TRBV11-2; no clear D gene. The TCR comes from a man between 18 and 35 years old in good health. CDR3 DNA sequence: TGTGCCAGCAGTCCCGGGCCGAACACTGAAGCTTTCTTT. The encoded protein is CASSPGPNTEAFF.